These T cell receptor beta chains were read from a single sample in a study of cytomegalovirus exposure and HLA in healthy donors. Measured with immunoSEQ multiplex PCR; TCRdb has only the in-frame clones, and not every one. The repertoire holds around 94,000 clones, with around three fifths as singletons. The sample consisted of PBMCs. The receptors derive from a man aged 25-40 years in good health and CMV-seronegative. Each CDR3 is given with its conserved first and last residue. The D gene is left open where the match is weak. Size is omitted from some rows. Given values are once, few, many or a class for expanded clones.

D | J | size | V | length | DNA | CDR3
. | TRBJ2-1 | few | TRBV6-5 | 13 | TGTGCCAGCAGTTACTCAGAGTACAATGAGCAGTTCTTC | CASSYSEYNEQFF
. | TRBJ2-2 | few | TRBV9 | 15 | TGTGCCAGCAGCGTATGGGCAGCCAACACCGGGGAGCTGTTTTTT | CASSVWAANTGELFF
. | TRBJ2-7 | once | TRBV28 | 14 | TGTGCCAGCAGTTTAGCGGGGGCTAATGACGAGCAGTACTTC | CASSLAGANDEQYF
TRBD1 | TRBJ2-1 | . | TRBV6-4 | 16 | TGTGCCAGCAGTCGGGCCGGGACAGGGGGTTGGAATGAGCAGTTCTTC | CASSRAGTGGWNEQFF
. | TRBJ1-6 | . | TRBV6-6 | 14 | TGTGCCAGCAGTTACGAGGACAGAAATTCACCCCTCCACTTT | CASSYEDRNSPLHF
. | TRBJ1-6 | . | TRBV28 | 13 | TGTGCCAGCAGGCCGACACCCAATTCACCCCTCCACTTT | CASRPTPNSPLHF
TRBD1 | TRBJ1-4 | . | TRBV5-1 | 17 | TGCGCCAGCAGCTTGGTTCTTGGGACAGAAAATAATGAAAAACTGTTTTTT | CASSLVLGTENNEKLFF
TRBD1 | TRBJ1-3 | . | TRBV4-1 | 18 | TGCGCCAGCAGCCAAGGATCCCTAGGACAGGCGGGTGGAAACACCATATATTTT | CASSQGSLGQAGGNTIYF
. | TRBJ1-2 | few | TRBV18 | 13 | TGTGCCAGCTCACCGGAGAGTGACTATGGCTACACCTTC | CASSPESDYGYTF
. | TRBJ1-2 | . | TRBV7-9 | 13 | TGTGCCAGCAGCTTGCAGGGCCTCTATGGCTACACCTTC | CASSLQGLYGYTF
TRBD1 | TRBJ1-1 | . | TRBV6-1 | 11 | TGTGCCAGCGGGGGGACAGGTGAAGCTTTCTTT | CASGGTGEAFF
TRBD2 | TRBJ2-1 | once | TRBV28 | 16 | TGTGCCAGCAGTTTATGGCGTAGCGGGGTTCTCAATGAGCAGTTCTTC | CASSLWRSGVLNEQFF
. | TRBJ2-7 | . | TRBV5-1 | 17 | TGCGCCAGCAGCTTGGTACTTTCCCAAGCCGCAACCTACGAGCAGTACTTC | CASSLVLSQAATYEQYF
TRBD1 | TRBJ1-2 | few | TRBV18 | 16 | TGTGCCAGCTCACCACTTGCGGGACAGGGGAACTATGGCTACACCTTC | CASSPLAGQGNYGYTF
TRBD2 | TRBJ2-2 | once | TRBV5-1 | 16 | TGCGCCAGCAGCTTGGTAGCGGGAGATGGCACCGGGGAGCTGTTTTTT | CASSLVAGDGTGELFF
TRBD2 | TRBJ2-1 | . | TRBV14 | 17 | TGTGCCAGCAGCCAATACCTCGGGACTACATCCTACAATGAGCAGTTCTTC | CASSQYLGTTSYNEQFF
TRBD1 | TRBJ1-1 | few | TRBV6-1 | 14 | TGTGCCAGCAGAATATACAGGGGGAACACTGAAGCTTTCTTT | CASRIYRGNTEAFF
TRBD1 | TRBJ1-5 | few | TRBV28 | 14 | TGTGCCAGCAGGGGGACAGGGGGATTCTCGTCCCAGCATTTT | CASRGTGGFSSQHF
. | TRBJ2-2 | . | TRBV11-1 | 15 | TGTGCCAGCAGCTTAGGGGCAGCGAACACCGGGGAGCTGTTTTTT | CASSLGAANTGELFF
. | TRBJ2-5 | . | TRBV7-9 | 14 | TGTGCCAGCAGCCCCGATGAGGGTTGGGAGACCCAGTACTTC | CASSPDEGWETQYF
TRBD1 | TRBJ2-7 | . | TRBV18 | 14 | TGTGCCAGCTCACCGCCGACAGGGGCCTACGAGCAGTACTTC | CASSPPTGAYEQYF
. | TRBJ2-7 | . | TRBV5-1 | 15 | TGCGCCAGCAGCTCCTTCTCGGAGCCCTCCTACGAGCAGTACTTC | CASSSFSEPSYEQYF
TRBD2 | TRBJ2-1 | . | TRBV5-1 | 15 | TGCGCCAGCAGCTTTGGGACTAGCGGCTACAATGAGCAGTTCTTC | CASSFGTSGYNEQFF
TRBD2 | TRBJ2-1 | . | TRBV7-9 | 17 | TGTGTCAGCAGCTTAGATAACGGGGGGAGGAAGCGGAAGGAGCAGTTCTTC | CVSSLDNGGRKRKEQFF
. | TRBJ2-3 | . | TRBV27 | 16 | TGTGCCAGCAGTTTATCGGCCAGATCCGGGTTCGATACGCAGTATTTT | CASSLSARSGFDTQYF
TRBD2 | TRBJ2-3 | . | TRBV5-6 | 16 | TGTGCCAGCAGCCAGCGCCTAGCGGAGTTCACAGATACGCAGTATTTT | CASSQRLAEFTDTQYF
. | TRBJ2-7 | few | TRBV5-6 | 15 | TGTGCCAGCAGCTTGATCTGGACTGGGAACTACGAGCAGTACTTC | CASSLIWTGNYEQYF
TRBD1 | TRBJ2-7 | . | TRBV7-9 | 15 | TGTGCCAGCAGCGCCAGACAGGGGGCTAACTACGAGCAGTACTTC | CASSARQGANYEQYF
. | TRBJ2-4 | . | TRBV7-6 | 15 | TGTGCCAGCAGCTCCCCCGATAGCGGAGAGGGACCTCAGTACTTC | CASSSPDSGEGPQYF
. | TRBJ2-7 | few | TRBV18 | 15 | TGTGCCAGCTCCACGGGAGGGACAGGGACCTACGAGCAGTACTTC | CASSTGGTGTYEQYF
. | TRBJ2-2 | . | TRBV5-4 | 17 | TGTGCCAGCAGCCACACGCTCAGGACAGCGAACACCGGGGAGCTGTTTTTT | CASSHTLRTANTGELFF
. | TRBJ2-1 | . | TRBV6-6 | 15 | TGTGCCAGCAGTCCTACAGGGTCGGACTACAATGAGCAGTTCTTC | CASSPTGSDYNEQFF
TRBD2 | TRBJ2-1 | . | TRBV28 | 13 | TGTGCCAGCAGTTACACTAGCGGGGATAAGCAGTTCTTC | CASSYTSGDKQFF
. | TRBJ1-1 | few | TRBV7-9 | 17 | TGTGCCAGCAGCTCGTTGTATACAGGCAGGACCAGGACTGAAGCTTTCTTT | CASSSLYTGRTRTEAFF
. | TRBJ2-2 | few | TRBV6-5 | 14 | TGTGCCAGCAGTTACTTAGGAGGAACCGGGGAGCTGTTTTTT | CASSYLGGTGELFF
. | TRBJ2-3 | . | TRBV19 | 13 | TGTGCCAGTAGTATCGGGTCCTCAGATACGCAGTATTTT | CASSIGSSDTQYF
. | TRBJ1-5 | . | TRBV30 | 12 | TGTGCCTGGATGGGCAGTACTGAGCCCCAGCATTTT | CAWMGSTEPQHF
TRBD2 | TRBJ2-7 | . | TRBV14 | 14 | TGTGCCAGCAGCCCGGGACTAGCGATCTACGAGCAGTACTTC | CASSPGLAIYEQYF
. | TRBJ2-2 | once | TRBV6-6 | 15 | TGTGCCAGCAGTTACTACAGGCCGAACACCGGGGAGCTGTTTTTT | CASSYYRPNTGELFF